The 11 T cell receptor beta chains reported below all come from one sample, sequenced in a study of radiotherapy plus CTLA-4 blockade in lung cancer. Measured with immunoSEQ multiplex PCR; TCRdb has only the in-frame clones, and not every one. The repertoire consists of about 53,000 clones, with just under 85% occurring once and the leading ten covering roughly 4.9%. Material: peripheral blood, obtained from a patient treated with radiotherapy plus ipilimumab. Source of these receptors: a human donor with non-small cell lung cancer whose response to radiotherapy plus ipilimumab could not be evaluated.

The rearrangement links TRBV6-1 to TRBJ2-1, with D maybe TRBD1 (7 bases). The CDR3 contains 13 residues. Germline values: CDR1 MNHNS, CDR2 SASEGT. V lost 11 bases to trimming and J lost 4 bases, with 15 bases between them. The chain's CDR3 is CASRGEAYNEQFF. CDR3 coding DNA: TGTGCCTCCAGGGGGGAAGCATACAATGAGCAGTTCTTC.

The V call is TRBV28, the J call TRBJ2-1, with a tentative D call TRBD2 (5 bases). Trimming cost V 5 bases and J 8 bases, with 22 bases left between them. Germline CDR1 reads MDHEN; CDR2 reads SYDVKM. The CDR3 length is 16 residues. Here the CDR3 reads CASSPPGGGSGDEQFF. DNA of the CDR3: TGTGCCAGCAGTCCCCCCGGTGGCGGGTCCGGCGATGAGCAGTTCTTC.

This clone was observed a handful of times. The chain employs TRBV28 and TRBJ2-3, with 7 bases aligning to TRBD2. The CDR3 runs 19 residues. CDR1 and CDR2 (germline): MDHEN, SYDVKM. The V and J ends lost 4 bases and 5 bases, in that order; junction bases with no gene match: 21. Here the CDR3 DNA reads TGTGCCAGCAGTTCCCAAATCTCCTCCCAGCGGGATCCATTAGATACGCAGTATTTT. This codes for CASSSQISSQRDPLDTQYF.

This chain connects TRBV27 to TRBJ2-7, with D possibly being TRBD1 (6 bases). Germline CDR1 is MNHEY and CDR2 is SMNVEV (reference sequence). V was trimmed by 3 bases and J by 6 bases, leaving 9 bases between them. The CDR3 runs 12 residues. Here the CDR3 reads CASSFLGGEQYF. The CDR3 DNA follows: TGTGCCAGCAGTTTTCTAGGGGGCGAGCAGTACTTC.

V usage is TRBV10-3 and J usage is TRBJ2-7; TRBD2 matches at 15 bases. V was pared by 3 bases and J by 3 bases, with 6 bases of the junction left unmatched. Germline lookup yields CDR1 ENHRY and CDR2 SYGVKD. The CDR3 covers 17 residues. CDR3: CAISDGLAGGRIYEQYF. The DNA of the CDR3 is TGTGCCATCAGTGACGGACTAGCGGGAGGGCGGATCTACGAGCAGTACTTC.

This sequence joins TRBV5-6 and TRBJ2-7, with D maybe TRBD2 (5 bases). Germline values: CDR1 SGHDT, CDR2 YYEEEE. This CDR3 is built from 15 residues. The V gene lost 2 bases and the J gene lost 0 bases, with 12 bases spanning the gap. The CDR3 bases are TGTGCCAGCAGCTTTGTGGGAGAGCACTCCTACGAGCAGTACTTC. The encoded protein is CASSFVGEHSYEQYF.

The chain joins TRBV2 to TRBJ2-7; TRBD2 might be the D (6 bases). The germline CDR1 and CDR2 sequences are SNHLY and FYNNEI. Trimming took 6 bases from V and 4 from J, leaving 10 bases between them. The CDR3 spans 12 residues. CDR3 protein: CASRDYPYEQYF. The CDR3, as DNA: TGTGCCAGCAGGGACTACCCTTACGAGCAGTACTTC.

The V gene is TRBV4-1, the J gene TRBJ1-2; 8 bases agree with TRBD1. CDR1 MGHRA and CDR2 YSYEKL come from the germline V gene. The CDR3 runs 12 residues. With V trimmed by 6 bases and J by 8 bases, 5 bases remained unmatched. CDR3 region: CASRAGGRGYTF. For the CDR3, the DNA is TGCGCCAGCAGAGCAGGGGGCAGGGGCTACACCTTC.

The chain is built from TRBV7-9 and TRBJ2-5; TRBD2 is a possible D gene (6 bases). This CDR3 has 15 residues. The germline V gene has CDR1 SEHNR and CDR2 FQNEAQ (reference sequence). Trimming took off 0 bases at V and 2 bases at J, with 10 bases between the two ends. The CDR3 DNA sequence: TGTGCCAGCAGCTTAGCGGGGGGTTTGCAAGAGACCCAGTACTTC. Protein: CASSLAGGLQETQYF. Using reference TRBV7-9 and TRBJ2-5 for the parts outside the CDR3, the full variable domain is DTGVSQNPRHKITKRGQNVTFRCDPISEHNRLYWYRQTLGQGPEFLTYFQNEAQLEKSRLLSDRFSAERPKGSFSTLEIQRTEQGDSAMYLCASSLAGGLQETQYFGPGTRLLVL.

This clone was seen only a few times. The chain is built from TRBV30 and TRBJ1-5; tentatively, D is TRBD1 (5 bases). Trimming removed 2 bases from V and 1 base from J, with 6 bases in between. Germline CDR1 is GTSNPN and CDR2 is SVGIG (reference sequence). The CDR3 runs to 13 residues. This CDR3 is CAWSKGSNQPQHF. The CDR3 DNA is TGTGCCTGGAGTAAGGGGAGCAATCAGCCCCAGCATTTT. Drawing the rest from reference TRBV30 and TRBJ1-5, the complete variable domain is SQTIHQWPATLVQPVGSPLSLECTVEGTSNPNLYWYRQAAGRGLQLLFYSVGIGQISSEVPQNLSASRPQDRQFILSSKKLLLSDSGFYLCAWSKGSNQPQHFGDGTRLSIL.

The J gene is TRBJ1-2, the V gene TRBV29-1; D uncertain. CDR3 length: 12 amino acids. Germline V gene sequence: CDR1 SQVTM, CDR2 ANQGSEA. V dropped 5 bases and J dropped 8 bases, with 15 bases sitting between them. This CDR3 is CSVLGSSRGYTF. CDR3 DNA sequence: TGCAGCGTTCTAGGGAGTTCGCGCGGCTACACCTTC.